These 22 T cell receptor beta chains originate from one sample sequenced in a study of blood T cell repertoires in COVID-19. The protocol was immunoSEQ multiplex PCR, while the TCRdb copy is restricted to in-frame clones and leaves out a portion. Found here are over 120,000 clones, around 73% of them singletons; the top ten hold more than 8.5%. The sample taken for sequencing was peripheral blood. Receptors were obtained from a woman between 50 and 59 years old with active or convalescent COVID-19.

The chain employs TRBV6-5 and TRBJ1-2, with D perhaps TRBD1 (6 bases). V shed 4 bases and J shed 4 bases, with 13 bases lying between them. CDR1 and CDR2 from the germline V gene are MNHEY and SVGAGI. This CDR3 is 14 amino acids long. CDR3 in DNA: TGTGCCAGCAGTTCACAGGGCCCACTCTATGGCTACACCTTC. This sequence encodes CASSSQGPLYGYTF.

The V call is TRBV5-6, the J call TRBJ2-1, with 9 bases matching TRBD1. CDR1 is SGHDT and CDR2 is YYEEEE in the germline V gene. CDR3 size: 15 residues. With V trimmed by 0 bases and J by 5 bases, 3 bases remained unmatched. The CDR3 region has the DNA TGTGCCAGCAGCTTGGGGGACAGGGAACACAATGAGCAGTTCTTC. As protein: CASSLGDREHNEQFF.

This clone was seen once. The rearrangement joins TRBV19 to TRBJ2-5, with 10 bases lining up with TRBD1. V trimming: 4 bases; J trimming: 4 bases; junction bases outside the gene matches: 6. CDR3 length: 15 residues. The germline gives CDR1 LNHDA, CDR2 SQIVND (reference sequence). CDR3 coding DNA: TGTGCCAGTAGTACCGACAGGGGGCAGGGAGAGACCCAGTACTTC. Amino acid sequence: CASSTDRGQGETQYF. The complete variable domain, with remaining parts taken from reference TRBV19 and TRBJ2-5, reads DGGITQSPKYLFRKEGQNVTLSCEQNLNHDAMYWYRQDPGQGLRLIYYSQIVNDFQKGDIAEGYSVSREKKESFPLTVTSAQKNPTAFYLCASSTDRGQGETQYFGPGTRLLVL.

The CDR3 is CASSLRAGNTEAFF. The CDR3 DNA is TGTGCCAGCAGTTTAAGGGCGGGTAACACTGAAGCTTTCTTT. The rearrangement uses TRBV6-5 and TRBJ1-1; no firm D call. The V gene's germline CDR1 is MNHEY and CDR2 SVGAGI. Between the trimmed V and J ends, which lost 4 bases and 2 bases, there was a span of 11 bases. The CDR3 loop spans 14 amino acids.

The V gene is TRBV7-2, the J gene TRBJ2-5; the match to TRBD2 covers 10 bases. J gave up 6 bases and V 4 bases, and 11 bases lay outside the gene matches. The germline gives CDR1 SGHTA, CDR2 FQGNSA. The CDR3 runs 16 residues. The CDR3 is CASSSAGSGGAKTQYF. CDR3 coding DNA: TGTGCCAGCAGCTCAGCGGGCAGCGGGGGGGCTAAGACCCAGTACTTC.

This clone was seen only once. The V gene is TRBV12-3 or TRBV12-4, the J gene TRBJ1-1; no clear D gene. The CDR3 has 12 residues. Trimming shortened V by 7 bases and J by 4 bases, and 10 bases separated the two germline ends. The CDR3 bases are TGTGCCAGCACCTCTTGGAGCACTGAAGCTTTCTTT. Translated, it gives CASTSWSTEAFF.

The genes are TRBV7-9 and TRBJ2-7; D is unclear. This CDR3 contains 13 residues. V shed 5 bases and J shed 3 bases, with 11 bases lying between them. CDR1 and CDR2 (germline): SEHNR, FQNEAQ (reference sequence). As DNA, the CDR3 is TGTGCCAGCAGCCCCCCGGGTTACTACGAGCAGTACTTC. Protein product: CASSPPGYYEQYF.

This clone was counted a single time. The gene calls are TRBV27 and TRBJ2-5, with 15 nucleotides matching TRBD2. Germline V lookup: CDR1 MNHEY, CDR2 SMNVEV (reference sequence). Germline trimming cut 6 bases from V and 2 bases from J; bases unmatched to any gene: 4. This CDR3 has 16 residues. The CDR3 spells CASSRGLAGGQETQYF. DNA for the CDR3: TGTGCCAGCAGCCGTGGACTAGCGGGAGGGCAAGAGACCCAGTACTTC.

V gene TRBV28 combines with J gene TRBJ2-7, with a possible D match to TRBD1 (5 bases). The V and J ends lost 3 bases and 0 bases respectively, with 6 bases between them. CDR1 and CDR2 from the germline V gene are MDHEN and SYDVKM. The CDR3 consists of 13 residues. The CDR3 region is CASSFDSSYEQYF. DNA for the CDR3: TGTGCCAGCAGTTTTGACAGCTCCTACGAGCAGTACTTC. Full variable domain (missing parts from reference TRBV28 and TRBJ2-7): DVKVTQSSRYLVKRTGEKVFLECVQDMDHENMFWYRQDPGLGLRLIYFSYDVKMKEKGDIPEGYSVSREKKERFSLILESASTNQTSMYLCASSFDSSYEQYFGPGTRLTVT.

V gene TRBV7-2 combines with J gene TRBJ1-2; the D gene is possibly TRBD1 (6 bases). V was cut by 7 bases and J by 4 bases, with 16 bases left in between. Germline V gene sequence: CDR1 SGHTA, CDR2 FQGNSA. The CDR3 consists of 14 residues. The chain's CDR3 is CASTPQRGIYGYTF. CDR3 DNA: TGTGCCAGCACCCCTCAGAGGGGGATCTATGGCTACACCTTC.

This rearrangement joins TRBV29-1 to TRBJ1-1; D might be TRBD1 (6 bases). CDR1 SQVTM and CDR2 ANQGSEA come from the germline V gene. This CDR3 comprises 11 residues. The V gene lost 3 bases and the J gene lost 4 bases, with 6 bases spanning the gap. CDR3 sequence (DNA): TGCAGCGTTGAGACAGGCACTGAAGCTTTCTTT. Protein product: CSVETGTEAFF.

This clone was seen more than once but under ten times. This chain links TRBV14 with TRBJ1-2, with 7 nucleotides matching TRBD1. V was pared by 1 base and J by 4 bases, with 15 bases of the junction left unmatched. The CDR3 runs 18 residues. Germline values: CDR1 SGHDN, CDR2 FVKESK. The CDR3 DNA is TGTGCCAGCAGCCAAGCCAACCCCCGGGACAGCCAACGCTATGGCTACACCTTC. Its protein is CASSQANPRDSQRYGYTF.

This clone has more than one count but fewer than ten. The chain carries TRBV28 and TRBJ1-1, with TRBD1 as a possible D gene (5 bases). The CDR3 length is 11 residues. The germline V gene encodes CDR1 MDHEN and CDR2 SYDVKM. Trimming cost V 10 bases and J 9 bases, with 15 bases left between them. The CDR3 DNA follows: TGTGCCACCATGGGGCAGGCTAAAGCTTTCTTT. Its protein product is CATMGQAKAFF.

The rearrangement joins TRBV7-9 to TRBJ2-1; TRBD2 aligns across 10 bases. Trimming cost V 1 base and J 10 bases; bases outside gene matches: 7. Germline CDR1 and CDR2: SEHNR and FQNEAQ (reference sequence). The CDR3 covers 15 residues. CDR3 sequence reads: CASSLVTSGDSEQFF. The CDR3 coding sequence is TGTGCCAGCAGCTTAGTTACTAGCGGGGACTCGGAGCAGTTCTTC.

DNA for the CDR3: TGTGCCATCAAGAGGCAGGGGGATGGTTCGGGTGGCTACACCTTC. It specifies CAIKRQGDGSGGYTF. The chain uses TRBV10-3 and TRBJ1-2, with 7 bases that match TRBD1. This CDR3 is built from 15 residues. CDR1 and CDR2 (germline): ENHRY, SYGVKD. The trim removed 7 bases at V and 7 bases at J, leaving 15 bases unmatched.

The chain combines TRBV2 with TRBJ2-7, with 9 bases fitting TRBD1. With V trimmed by 6 bases and J by 3 bases, 3 bases remained unmatched. The CDR3 has 13 amino acids. The germline V gene has CDR1 SNHLY and CDR2 FYNNEI. CDR3 loop: CASRVGQGYEQYF. Here the CDR3 DNA reads TGTGCCAGCAGGGTGGGACAGGGCTACGAGCAGTACTTC.

The chain recombines TRBV19 with TRBJ2-2; D unresolved. The CDR3 consists of 14 residues. CDR1 is LNHDA and CDR2 is SQIVND in the germline V gene (reference sequence). V was shortened by 5 bases and J by 0 bases, with 7 bases between the two germline ends. CDR3 region: CASSFQANTGELFF. The CDR3 coding sequence is TGTGCCAGTAGTTTTCAGGCGAACACCGGGGAGCTGTTTTTT.

The V and J genes are TRBV29-1 and TRBJ2-7; a possible D gene is TRBD1 (5 bases). Trimming removed 3 bases at V and 2 bases at J, with 11 bases between. The germline V gene has CDR1 SQVTM and CDR2 ANQGSEA. The CDR3 length is 13 residues. As DNA, the CDR3 is TGCAGCGTTGAGATCGCAGGGACCTACGAGCAGTACTTC. It translates to CSVEIAGTYEQYF.

This clone has just a few counts. This sequence joins TRBV23-1 and TRBJ2-2; TRBD2 is a possible D gene (5 bases). TRBV23-1 is known as an ORF, though its function is uncertain. CDR3 length: 18 residues. Trimming left V 3 bases short and J 0 bases short, with 17 bases between. The CDR3 reads CASSHSLGLAANTGELFF. In nucleotides, the CDR3 is TGCGCCAGCAGTCATTCCCTCGGACTTGCAGCGAACACCGGGGAGCTGTTTTTT.

This chain links TRBV3-1 (or the pseudogene TRBV3-2) with TRBJ1-1; D gene ambiguous. V was shortened by 4 bases and J by 3 bases, with 9 bases between the two germline ends. The CDR3 length is 13 residues. Germline values: CDR1 LGHDT, CDR2 YNNKEL (reference sequence). CDR3 coding DNA: TGTGCCAGCAGCCCTCAGGTATACACTGAAGCTTTCTTT. Amino acids: CASSPQVYTEAFF.

The chain carries TRBV18 and TRBJ2-5, with 9 bases identical to TRBD1. V lost 2 bases, J lost 2 bases, and 3 bases stayed unmatched. Per germline, CDR1 KGHSH and CDR2 LQKENI. The CDR3 is made up of 15 amino acids. In DNA form, the CDR3 reads TGTGCCAGCTCACCAAAGACAGGGGGACAAGAGACCCAGTACTTC. Its translation is CASSPKTGGQETQYF. The entire variable domain, with the rest obtained from reference TRBV18 and TRBJ2-5, is as follows: NAGVMQNPRHLVRRRGQEARLRCSPMKGHSHVYWYRQLPEEGLKFMVYLQKENIIDESGMPKERFSAEFPKEGPSILRIQQVVRGDSAAYFCASSPKTGGQETQYFGPGTRLLVL.

This chain links TRBV19 with TRBJ1-3, with D possibly matching TRBD1 (6 bases). Per the germline V gene, CDR1 is LNHDA and CDR2 is SQIVND (reference sequence). Trimming cost V 3 bases and J 0 bases, with 9 bases left between them. The CDR3 covers 15 residues. The CDR3 DNA is TGTGCCAGTAGTATTGGACAGTCCTCTGGAAACACCATATATTTT. Its translation is CASSIGQSSGNTIYF.